The rows below give T cell receptor beta chains drawn from one sample of a study of beta chain features in type 1 diabetes. Sequencing used immunoSEQ multiplex PCR; TCRdb keeps in-frame clones, though not all of them. The data show fewer than 200,000 clones, with approximately 10% seen just once and more than 0.45% held by the top ten. Sequencing was done on a sample of central memory CD4+ T cells from blood. These receptors came from a man aged 25-45 years with type 1 diabetes. CDR3s include the opening cysteine and the closing phenylalanine or tryptophan.

v_gene,j_gene,CDR3aa
TRBV5-1,TRBJ1-2,CASSLTGPGGYGYTF
TRBV29-1,TRBJ1-1,CSVETGTEAFF
TRBV7-9,TRBJ1-1,CASSPAAGWNTEAFF
TRBV4-2,TRBJ2-1,CASSQDLNSEKQFF
TRBV11-1,TRBJ1-1,CASSQGVQNTEAFF
TRBV19,TRBJ2-1,CASSIGLAGGIEQFF
TRBV5-1,TRBJ2-5,CASSLEWGRQETQYF
TRBV14,TRBJ2-3,CASSQGPRDTQYF
TRBV28,TRBJ2-4,CASGLLAGVGHIQYF
TRBV28,TRBJ2-7,CASSLPRASGRRYF
TRBV29-1,TRBJ1-2,CSAGGANYGYTF
TRBV27,TRBJ2-3,CASSPPRERARVDTQYF
TRBV25-1,TRBJ1-3,CASSPSGGSRNTIYF
TRBV23-1,TRBJ2-7,CARGNRDRGYEQYF
TRBV30,TRBJ1-3,CAWSVTGEGNTIYF
TRBV6-1,TRBJ2-1,CASSEGLRQGKFF
TRBV28,TRBJ2-7,CASSTGGDEQYF
TRBV5-1,TRBJ2-7,CASSLTPGQGSEQYF
TRBV29-1,TRBJ2-1,CSLRRGYNEQFF
TRBV15,TRBJ2-1,CATSRGPAGTTEDNEQFF
TRBV2,TRBJ2-1,CASSSLTSDNEQFF
TRBV9,TRBJ2-7,CASSVNSAGGQYF
TRBV7-2,TRBJ2-7,CASSLTAGSASSYEQYF
TRBV25-1,TRBJ2-3,CASSNTGGFADTQYF
TRBV4-3,TRBJ2-1,CASSQGDRDINEQFF
TRBV30,TRBJ1-2,CAWSGSLGYTF
TRBV18,TRBJ1-4,CASSPRTGGAGEKLFF
TRBV7-9,TRBJ2-5,CASSPPSGRTNQETQYF
TRBV7-3,TRBJ2-1,CASSSLAGGYNEQFF
TRBV7-3,TRBJ1-2,CASSTGQGAIRYGYTF